This T cell receptor beta chain originates from a study of T cell responses to AZD1222 COVID-19 vaccine. Findings of the study overall: After the peak T cell response, and only then, were repertoires sampled.

With respect to this clone: Its matching antigen is unknown.

The data were produced by immunoSEQ multiplex PCR, yet TCRdb's version contains in-frame clones alone and is incomplete. The sample includes about 120,000 clones, 70% to 90% of them seen just once. The CDR3 contains 12 residues. Germline values: CDR1 PRHDT, CDR2 FYEKMQ (reference sequence). The V gene lost 5 bases and the J gene lost 2 bases, with 6 bases spanning the gap. The gene calls are TRBV13 and TRBJ1-2, with a tentative D call TRBD1 (6 bases). This clonotype was obtained from an adult in good health. This specimen was peripheral blood, taken on day 0 of AZD1222 vaccination. Here the CDR3 reads CASSQGNYGYTF. DNA of the CDR3: TGTGCCAGCAGCCAGGGGAACTATGGCTACACCTTC.